This T cell receptor (beta chain) was identified in a study of prognosis after radiotherapy for stage I lung cancer. Study-level background: For radiotherapy, patients got SBRT split into 3 to 5 fractions, giving a biologically effective dose of at least 100 Gy.

Genomic DNA yielded TCR beta CDR3, amplified by two-round multiplex PCR. Gene-specific primers for each TRBV and TRBJ gene drove first-round PCR. TCRdb fed the multiplex PCR reads into MiXCR, producing one record per CDR3 protein. The sample shows about 20,000 distinct CDR3 sequences, roughly 41% of them seen only once. This clonotype was seen at least ten times. Trimming cost V 11 bases and J 2 bases, with 16 bases left between them. This CDR3 is 14 amino acids long. The receptor comes from a donor over 45 with non-small cell lung cancer. The chain combines TRBV12-3 or TRBV12-4 with TRBJ2-1; D gene ambiguous. The source was PBMCs, collected before or after stereotactic body radiation therapy (not recorded which). DNA of the CDR3: TGTGCCGGTTCCGTAGGTGGCGCCTACAATGAGCAGTTCTTC. Protein sequence: CAGSVGGAYNEQFF.